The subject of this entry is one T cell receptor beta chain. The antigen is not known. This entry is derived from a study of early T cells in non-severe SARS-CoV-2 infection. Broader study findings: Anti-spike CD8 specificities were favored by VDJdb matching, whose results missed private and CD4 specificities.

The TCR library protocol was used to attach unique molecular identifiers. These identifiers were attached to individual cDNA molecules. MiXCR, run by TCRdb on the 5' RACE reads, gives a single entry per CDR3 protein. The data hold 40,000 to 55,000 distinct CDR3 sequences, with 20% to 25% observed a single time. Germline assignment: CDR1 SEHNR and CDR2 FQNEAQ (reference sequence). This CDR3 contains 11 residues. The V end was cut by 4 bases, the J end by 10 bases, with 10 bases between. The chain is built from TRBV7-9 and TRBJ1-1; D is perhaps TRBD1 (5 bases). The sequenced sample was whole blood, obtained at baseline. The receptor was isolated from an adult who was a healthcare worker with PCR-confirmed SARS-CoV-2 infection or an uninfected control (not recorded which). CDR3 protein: CASSSEGRAFF. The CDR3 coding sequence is TGTGCCAGCAGCTCCGAGGGGCGAGCTTTCTTT.